This T cell receptor (beta chain) emerged from a study of blood T cell repertoires in COVID-19. This clone was observed once. Germline V gene data show CDR1 as ENHRY and CDR2 as SYGVKD. The CDR3 is 14 residues long. V lost 7 bases, J lost 0 bases, and 10 bases lay in between. Repertoires were generated with immunoSEQ multiplex PCR, while TCRdb's copy carries only in-frame clones and drops some. The data show 150,000 to 200,000 clones, 85% to 90% seen once. The sample comprised peripheral blood. The receptor was derived from a man between 65 and 79 years old with active or convalescent COVID-19. The chain links TRBV10-3 to TRBJ2-1; the D is unclear. The CDR3: CAIKREASYNEQFF. The DNA of the CDR3 is TGTGCCATCAAACGTGAGGCCTCCTACAATGAGCAGTTCTTC.